Detailed here is one T cell receptor beta chain. Its specific antigen is unknown. Base qualities are not provided; no much larger clone lies one nucleotide away. The immunoSEQ Assay was the method used to sequence TCRbeta CDR3 regions. After extraction, genomic DNA underwent amplification by bias-controlled multiplex PCR, followed by high-throughput sequencing. The published analysis was carried out like this. To quantify the absolute abundance of every unique TCRbeta CDR3 region, sequences were collapsed and filtered. T cell fraction was estimated by normalizing TCRbeta template counts to usable DNA, which was measured by amplifying reference genes present in all nucleated cells. Repertoire TCRs were annotated as SARS-CoV-2-specific when V gene, CDR3 amino acid sequence and J gene were exactly matched to a known reactive TCR set. The reference SARS-CoV-2 TCR set was obtained from MIRA and was filtered for enrichment in COVID-19-positive ImmuneCODE repertoires, whereby public or cross-reactive TCRs were removed. Based on the MIRA antigens, annotated TCRs were further analysed at the level of specific ORF or position within ORF. Breadth was defined as annotated unique rearrangements over total unique productive rearrangements; depth was the summed frequency of those rearrangements. Two-sided Wilcoxon rank-sum tests were applied when comparing TCR breadth between groups. The table comes from immuneACCESS by way of TCRdb, which keeps in-frame sequences with V and J called. Part of the clones is missing from these tables; in studies checked, under half for an unresolved V gene and the rest for unknown reasons. Clone size and V and J calls were adopted from that table, with D and trimming inferred from the DNA. A total of about 240,000 clones appear in this sample, 70% to 90% of them only once. The ten largest clones capture around 10% of the sample.

Reading the label with the study, this specimen's treatment or condition is: 15 to 20 received Ad26.COV2.S at low or high dose, single or two shots; roughly 5 received placebo; per-sample allocation not given. Repertoires of vaccine and placebo recipients were sequenced from samples collected on day 63 after the first injection. In Cohort 1b, some 25 adults aged 18-55 years were enrolled at a single site in Boston, USA, between 29 July and 7 August 2020. Ad26.COV2.S was a replication-incompetent adenovirus type 26 vector that expressed a prefusion-stabilized SARS-CoV-2 spike protein derived from the original Wuhan strain. Based on the germline V gene, the CDR1 and CDR2 sequences are SQVTM and ANQGSEA. V loses 4 bases of germline sequence and J loses 0 bases, and the interval between the two ends is 15 bases. From cysteine to phenylalanine, the CDR3 is 15 amino acids long. The CDR3 DNA has 45 bases and is translated from base 1.

The sample is drawn from a study of Ad26.COV2.S vaccination and SARS-CoV-2 variants (dated by TCRdb to the early 2020s). Regarding the complete study: Vaccine-arm donors were drawn from COV1001, a multicentre, randomized, double-blind, placebo-controlled phase I-IIa trial of Ad26.COV2.S in healthy adults. Ad26.COV2.S was administered intramuscularly at 5 x 10^10 or 1 x 10^11 viral particles, either as a single shot or as two shots given 56 days apart. Sequencing of the TCRbeta repertoire served to evaluate the specificity and breadth of SARS-CoV-2-reactive T cell receptors following Ad26.COV2.S vaccination. The TCR-sequenced set comprised approximately 32 samples: roughly 19 Ad26.COV2.S vaccine recipients, 5 placebo recipients and 8 SARS-CoV-2 convalescent individuals. Trial participants were randomized into five groups of five, in which low-dose or high-dose Ad26.COV2.S was given once or twice, or placebo was given on both occasions. Investigators did not know the trial group allocation while performing experiments and assessing outcomes. Beyond this particular receptor, the publication reports: After vaccination, spike-specific CD8+ and CD4+ T cell responses were reported to show substantial breadth. Non-spike TCR breadth was comparable between vaccine and placebo recipients, consistent with the vaccine containing only spike. The study was not powered to compare responses between vaccine doses or regimens. Ad26.COV2.S recipients had higher spike-specific TCR breadth than placebo recipients (P = 0.0014). The authors noted that total T cell responses may have been underestimated by the TCR breadth and depth analyses.

Recombination connected TRBV29-1 to TRBJ1-1; no confident D gene assignment can be made. The material was peripheral blood, obtained in a trial of Ad26.COV2.S vaccine versus placebo. The sequence came from a person aged 18 to 59 who received the Ad26.COV2.S COVID-19 vaccine or a placebo. DNA sequence: TGCAGCGTTGTGGCTAGGGCAAATTTGAACACTGAAGCTTTCTTT. This gives the protein CSVVARANLNTEAFF. The CDR3 plus the reference TRBV29-1 and TRBJ1-1 genes for the other parts give the full variable domain: SAVISQKPSRDICQRGTSLTIQCQVDSQVTMMFWYRQQPGQSLTLIATANQGSEATYESGFVIDKFPISRPNLTFSTLTVSNMSPEDSSIYLCSVVARANLNTEAFFGQGTRLTVV.